This TCR beta chain was sequenced for a study of type 1 regulatory T cells (dated by TCRdb to the early 2020s). For the study in its entirety: An in vitro protocol by which a Tr1-enriched, alloantigen-specific CD4 T cell product named T-allo10 was generated was characterized in the study. T-allo10 was under clinical evaluation in patients with hematological malignancies receiving allogeneic hematopoietic stem cell transplantation.

Data came from an Illumina MiSeq. TCRdb cleaned the public reads at Q25 with fastp, built clones with MiXCR and kept in-frame beta chains. A single entry per CDR3 protein holds the most common genes and DNA from its merged rows. Present in this sample are fewer than 25,000 distinct CDR3 sequences, roughly half of which were seen just once. Of the sample, roughly 5% falls within the top ten clones. At least ten counts were recorded for this clonotype. The target of this receptor is not known. Per-base quality was not reported, and no clone a single base away is much larger than it. V loses 5 bases, J loses 4 bases, and the germline ends lie 12 bases apart. Looking up the germline V gene (reference sequence) yields CDR1 SEHNR and CDR2 FQNEAQ. From the cysteine up to the phenylalanine, the CDR3 has a length of 15 residues. The entry retains the CDR3 DNA only, 45 bases that are in frame from base 1.

Sequencing was done on a sample of cultured T cells, either the whole culture or a sorted T cell fraction (not recorded which). Recombination joined TRBV7-9 with TRBJ2-6, and the D gene may be TRBD1, 6 bases matching. This sequence was found in a human donor in good health. CDR3 reads: CASSPYRAGANVLTF. The nucleotides read TGTGCCAGCAGCCCCTACAGGGCCGGGGCCAACGTCCTGACTTTC.